This is a list of T cell receptor beta chains from one sample in a study of T cell changes during pregnancy in multiple sclerosis. Generated by immunoSEQ multiplex PCR, the TCRdb table keeps only in-frame clones and is missing some. Of approximately 41,000 clones listed, over 85% are singletons. The source material was CD4+ T cells from peripheral blood mononuclear cells, sampled in the first trimester of pregnancy. The receptor source for this set is a female donor with multiple sclerosis, enrolled in a pregnancy study. CDR3s include the opening cysteine and the closing phenylalanine or tryptophan. A D gene is named only where the DNA matches it firmly. Size is stated for part of the rows, as once, few or many counts, or as a class when the clone is expanded.

abundance: NA
v_gene: TRBV9
j_gene: TRBJ2-1
d_gene: TRBD2
CDR3nt: TGTGCCAGCAGCGTAGTAGCGGGAGAGGCTAATGAGCAGTTCTTC
CDR3aa: CASSVVAGEANEQFF

abundance: NA
v_gene: TRBV28
j_gene: TRBJ2-5
d_gene: NA
CDR3nt: TGTGCCAGCAGTCGAGGTGGTGCAGGGGAAGAGACCCAGTACTTC
CDR3aa: CASSRGGAGEETQYF

abundance: NA
v_gene: TRBV28
j_gene: TRBJ1-3
d_gene: NA
CDR3nt: TGTGCCAGCAGCGATACCCCACCCTTTCTAGGGAGAACACCCTCTGGAAACACCATATATTTT
CDR3aa: CASSDTPPFLGRTPSGNTIYF

abundance: NA
v_gene: TRBV14
j_gene: TRBJ2-5
d_gene: TRBD2
CDR3nt: TGTGCCAGCAGCGCAAAGAGGGGACTAGCGGGAGGGACCCAGTACTTC
CDR3aa: CASSAKRGLAGGTQYF

abundance: NA
v_gene: TRBV27
j_gene: TRBJ2-1
d_gene: NA
CDR3nt: TGTGCCAGCAGTTTAAGTGAGAGCTCCTACAATGAGCAGTTCTTC
CDR3aa: CASSLSESSYNEQFF

abundance: NA
v_gene: TRBV6-6
j_gene: TRBJ1-6
d_gene: NA
CDR3nt: TGTGCCAGCAGTTACGCGACTTGGGTTGGGCCCCTCCACTTT
CDR3aa: CASSYATWVGPLHF

abundance: NA
v_gene: TRBV5-1
j_gene: TRBJ2-5
d_gene: NA
CDR3nt: TGCGCCAGCAGCTTGGGGCTGCTGACAACCAAGACGACCCAGTACTTC
CDR3aa: CASSLGLLTTKTTQYF

abundance: NA
v_gene: TRBV5-1
j_gene: TRBJ2-7
d_gene: NA
CDR3nt: TGCGCCAGCAGCTCAACCGGGGACTACGAGCAGTACTTC
CDR3aa: CASSSTGDYEQYF

abundance: NA
v_gene: TRBV28
j_gene: TRBJ1-1
d_gene: NA
CDR3nt: TGTGCCAGCAGTTCAGGGTTTGTGGGGGGTGAAGCTTTCTTT
CDR3aa: CASSSGFVGGEAFF

abundance: NA
v_gene: TRBV18
j_gene: TRBJ2-5
d_gene: TRBD2
CDR3nt: TGTGCCAGCTCACCCGTGGCTAGCGGGAGGTTCCAAGAGACCCAGTACTTC
CDR3aa: CASSPVASGRFQETQYF

abundance: NA
v_gene: TRBV23-1
j_gene: TRBJ2-1
d_gene: NA
CDR3nt: TGCGCCAGCAGATCCACACCACGGAACAGGGACCCGCCGGGGTCCTACAATGAGCAGTTCTTC
CDR3aa: CASRSTPRNRDPPGSYNEQFF

abundance: once
v_gene: TRBV5-1
j_gene: TRBJ2-7
d_gene: TRBD2
CDR3nt: TGCGCCAGCAAGGGTCGACTAGCGGGCTACGAGCAGTACTTC
CDR3aa: CASKGRLAGYEQYF

abundance: NA
v_gene: TRBV6-1
j_gene: TRBJ2-5
d_gene: TRBD1
CDR3nt: TGTGCCAGCAGTGAATCGGCAGGGGGTGGGTGGGGTAGCCAAGAGACCCAGTACTTC
CDR3aa: CASSESAGGGWGSQETQYF

abundance: NA
v_gene: TRBV9
j_gene: TRBJ2-5
d_gene: TRBD2
CDR3nt: TGTGCCAGCAGCGTAGACCTTGCGGGAGGGCTCGGAGAGACCCAGTACTTC
CDR3aa: CASSVDLAGGLGETQYF

abundance: NA
v_gene: TRBV5-1
j_gene: TRBJ1-4
d_gene: TRBD1
CDR3nt: TGCGCCAGCAGCTTGTACAGGGGTGATAATGAAAAACTGTTTTTT
CDR3aa: CASSLYRGDNEKLFF

abundance: NA
v_gene: TRBV7-2
j_gene: TRBJ2-7
d_gene: TRBD2
CDR3nt: TGTGCCAGCAGCTTAGGGTCTAGCGGAACCTACGAGCAGTACTTC
CDR3aa: CASSLGSSGTYEQYF

abundance: NA
v_gene: TRBV7-8
j_gene: TRBJ2-5
d_gene: TRBD2
CDR3nt: TGTGCCAGCAGCCAAGAGGCGGGAGGATACCAAGAGACCCAGTACTTC
CDR3aa: CASSQEAGGYQETQYF

abundance: NA
v_gene: TRBV25-1
j_gene: TRBJ2-3
d_gene: NA
CDR3nt: TGTGCCAGCAGTGGCGGTGGGGGGACAGATACGCAGTATTTT
CDR3aa: CASSGGGGTDTQYF

abundance: NA
v_gene: TRBV6-1
j_gene: TRBJ2-1
d_gene: TRBD2
CDR3nt: TGTGCCAGCAGTGAAACCCAGACTAGCGGGAGGGCCCTCCGCTCCTACAATGAGCAGTTCTTC
CDR3aa: CASSETQTSGRALRSYNEQFF

abundance: NA
v_gene: TRBV28
j_gene: TRBJ2-7
d_gene: NA
CDR3nt: TGTGCCACCTCCCCTATTTTTTCTCGCTACGAGCAGTACTTC
CDR3aa: CATSPIFSRYEQYF

abundance: NA
v_gene: TRBV9
j_gene: TRBJ2-1
d_gene: TRBD2
CDR3nt: TGTGCCAGCAACCCCGGGACTAGCGCATACAATGAGCAGTTCTTC
CDR3aa: CASNPGTSAYNEQFF

abundance: NA
v_gene: TRBV11-2
j_gene: TRBJ2-5
d_gene: NA
CDR3nt: TGTGCCAGCAGCCGCTGGGGCGAGTACCAAGAGACCCAGTACTTC
CDR3aa: CASSRWGEYQETQYF

abundance: NA
v_gene: TRBV6-5
j_gene: TRBJ2-1
d_gene: NA
CDR3nt: TGTGCCAGCAGTTACTCCATTTCCAGCTACAATGAGCAGTTCTTC
CDR3aa: CASSYSISSYNEQFF

abundance: NA
v_gene: TRBV27
j_gene: TRBJ2-7
d_gene: TRBD2
CDR3nt: TGTGCCAGCAGTCTGACTAGCGGGAGGGCCTACGAGCAGTACTTC
CDR3aa: CASSLTSGRAYEQYF

abundance: NA
v_gene: TRBV29-1
j_gene: TRBJ2-3
d_gene: NA
CDR3nt: TGCAGCGTGACACCTAGCACAGATACGCAGTATTTT
CDR3aa: CSVTPSTDTQYF

abundance: NA
v_gene: TRBV6-5
j_gene: TRBJ2-7
d_gene: NA
CDR3nt: TGTGCCAGCAGTCCATCGACAGACTACGAGCAGTACTTC
CDR3aa: CASSPSTDYEQYF

abundance: NA
v_gene: TRBV15
j_gene: TRBJ2-7
d_gene: NA
CDR3nt: TGTGCCACCAGCAGAGATGCCCCAGGGAACTCCTACGAGCAGTACTTC
CDR3aa: CATSRDAPGNSYEQYF

abundance: NA
v_gene: TRBV6-4
j_gene: TRBJ1-2
d_gene: NA
CDR3nt: TGTGCCACACCCCGGCCGGAGGTAAACTATGGCTACACCTTC
CDR3aa: CATPRPEVNYGYTF

abundance: once
v_gene: TRBV10-3
j_gene: TRBJ2-3
d_gene: TRBD2
CDR3nt: TGTGCCATCAGTGAGTCGGAGCTGGGGCTAGCGGCTAGCACAGATACGCAGTATTTT
CDR3aa: CAISESELGLAASTDTQYF

abundance: NA
v_gene: TRBV5-1
j_gene: TRBJ2-5
d_gene: NA
CDR3nt: TGCGCCAGCAGCCTGAGGTTGCTCATGGAGACCCAGTACTTC
CDR3aa: CASSLRLLMETQYF

abundance: NA
v_gene: TRBV30
j_gene: TRBJ1-4
d_gene: NA
CDR3nt: TGTGCCTGGTCCTCCGGACAGGAAAAACTGTTTTTT
CDR3aa: CAWSSGQEKLFF

abundance: NA
v_gene: TRBV6-6
j_gene: TRBJ2-3
d_gene: TRBD1
CDR3nt: TGTGCCAGCAGGCTGGGACAGCTTCTCGCAGATACGCAGTATTTT
CDR3aa: CASRLGQLLADTQYF

abundance: once
v_gene: TRBV5-1
j_gene: TRBJ2-2
d_gene: NA
CDR3nt: TGCGCCAGCAGCTCAGCCATAACGGGCACCGGGGAGCTGTTTTTT
CDR3aa: CASSSAITGTGELFF

abundance: NA
v_gene: TRBV7-2
j_gene: TRBJ2-5
d_gene: TRBD2
CDR3nt: TGTGCCAGCAGCGACCGTACTAGCGGGAGGGTCGAGACCCAGTACTTC
CDR3aa: CASSDRTSGRVETQYF

abundance: NA
v_gene: TRBV4-2
j_gene: TRBJ2-7
d_gene: TRBD2
CDR3nt: TGTGCCAGCAGCCAAGACGCTAGCGGGAGCTACGAGCAGTACTTC
CDR3aa: CASSQDASGSYEQYF

abundance: NA
v_gene: TRBV7-3
j_gene: TRBJ2-1
d_gene: NA
CDR3nt: TGTGCCAGCAGCTCCCTGGGTGGAGGGGTACGAAATGAGCAGTTCTTC
CDR3aa: CASSSLGGGVRNEQFF

abundance: NA
v_gene: TRBV27
j_gene: TRBJ2-3
d_gene: NA
CDR3nt: TGTGCCAGCAGTTTGAGGGTTACAGATACGCAGTATTTT
CDR3aa: CASSLRVTDTQYF

abundance: NA
v_gene: TRBV29-1
j_gene: TRBJ2-5
d_gene: TRBD2
CDR3nt: TGCAGCGTTGCATCACCGGGACTAGCGGAAGAGACCCAGTACTTC
CDR3aa: CSVASPGLAEETQYF

abundance: NA
v_gene: TRBV11-3
j_gene: TRBJ2-5
d_gene: NA
CDR3nt: TGTGCCAGCAGCTTAACCCCCCTTGCGGAGACCCAGTACTTC
CDR3aa: CASSLTPLAETQYF

abundance: NA
v_gene: TRBV25-1
j_gene: TRBJ1-2
d_gene: TRBD1
CDR3nt: TGTGCCAGCAGTGAATCTAACGACAGGGGGGCCTATGGCTACACCTTC
CDR3aa: CASSESNDRGAYGYTF

abundance: NA
v_gene: TRBV29-1
j_gene: TRBJ2-2
d_gene: NA
CDR3nt: TGCAGCGTATTAAATGCCGGCACCGGGGAGCTGTTTTTT
CDR3aa: CSVLNAGTGELFF